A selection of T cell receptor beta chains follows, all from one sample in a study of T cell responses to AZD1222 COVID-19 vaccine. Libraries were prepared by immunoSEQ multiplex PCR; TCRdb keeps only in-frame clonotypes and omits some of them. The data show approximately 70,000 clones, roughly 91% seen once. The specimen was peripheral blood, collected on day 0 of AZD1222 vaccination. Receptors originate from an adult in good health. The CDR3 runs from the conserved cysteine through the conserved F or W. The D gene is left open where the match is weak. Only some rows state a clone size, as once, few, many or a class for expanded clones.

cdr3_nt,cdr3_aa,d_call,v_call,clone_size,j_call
TGTGCCAGCAGTTTCGCAGGGCTGGGCCTCTATGGCTACACCTTC,CASSFAGLGLYGYTF,NA,TRBV28,NA,TRBJ1-2
TGCGCCAGCAGCTTGGGGGGACACTACGAGCAGTACTTC,CASSLGGHYEQYF,NA,TRBV5-1,NA,TRBJ2-7
TGCAGCGTTGAAGCGGGGACGGGGACAGATACGCAGTATTTT,CSVEAGTGTDTQYF,NA,TRBV29-1,NA,TRBJ2-3
TGTGCCAGCAGCCCGACAGGGGGATCTACAGATACGCAGTATTTT,CASSPTGGSTDTQYF,TRBD1,TRBV7-7,NA,TRBJ2-3
TGTGCCAGCAGTTTGCGGGGGGAAGGGGTTTCACCCCTCCACTTT,CASSLRGEGVSPLHF,NA,TRBV2,once,TRBJ1-6
TGTGCCACCAGTGATTCAGCAGACCACTCTGGGGCCAACGTCCTGACTTTC,CATSDSADHSGANVLTF,NA,TRBV24-1,NA,TRBJ2-6
TGTGCCAGTAGTAGTTTTTTTTGGGGGGAGCTGTTTTTT,CASSSFFWGELFF,NA,TRBV19,medium-sized,TRBJ2-2
TGCGCCAGCAGCCCCAGCGGGCACACTGAAGCTTTCTTT,CASSPSGHTEAFF,NA,TRBV5-1,once,TRBJ1-1
TGTGCCAGCAGTTTAGATAGCGGGGCCTACGAGCAGTACTTC,CASSLDSGAYEQYF,TRBD2,TRBV7-2,once,TRBJ2-7
TGTGCCAGTAGTATCTGGCTAGCGGGGGGGCCCCCGGAGCAGTTCTTC,CASSIWLAGGPPEQFF,TRBD2,TRBV19,NA,TRBJ2-1
TGTGCCAGCAGCTTCCTCGTAGCCGGGGAGCTGTTTTTT,CASSFLVAGELFF,NA,TRBV11-2,NA,TRBJ2-2
TGCGCCAGCAGCTCCGGGCGGGACAGGGGGCGCGACTACACCTTC,CASSSGRDRGRDYTF,TRBD1,TRBV5-1,NA,TRBJ1-2
TGTGCCAGCCAGGGGACAGGGAATCAGCCCCAGCATTTT,CASQGTGNQPQHF,TRBD1,TRBV7-9,NA,TRBJ1-5
TGTGCCAGCAGTAGTGATAGTCAGCCCCAGCATTTT,CASSSDSQPQHF,NA,TRBV27,NA,TRBJ1-5
TGTGCCAGCAGCTTGGACCCGGGGAGGAACACTGAAGCTTTCTTT,CASSLDPGRNTEAFF,NA,TRBV11-2,NA,TRBJ1-1